This T cell receptor (beta chain) was obtained from a study of CD8+ T cells in alopecia areata. Investigators isolated RNA and reverse transcribed it into cDNA to act as the sequencing template. Repertoires were generated with immunoSEQ multiplex PCR, while TCRdb's copy carries only in-frame clones and drops some. The repertoire includes about 69,000 clones, under 75% of them detected once, and roughly a sixth sits in the top ten. CDR1 is SEHNR, CDR2 FQNEAQ, per germline (reference sequence). The V gene end was trimmed by 4 bases and the J gene end by 5 bases; junction bases not matched to a gene: 4. There are 13 residues in the CDR3.

The sequences come from CD8+ T cells sorted from blood, collected at week 0. The rearrangement joins TRBV7-9 to TRBJ2-5, with 7 bases aligning to TRBD1. The sequence was collected from a human donor with alopecia areata. This CDR3 reads CASSSTGVETQYF. In DNA form, the CDR3 reads TGTGCCAGCAGCTCCACAGGGGTTGAGACCCAGTACTTC. Using reference TRBV7-9 and TRBJ2-5 for the parts outside the CDR3, the full variable domain is DTGVSQNPRHKITKRGQNVTFRCDPISEHNRLYWYRQTLGQGPEFLTYFQNEAQLEKSRLLSDRFSAERPKGSFSTLEIQRTEQGDSAMYLCASSSTGVETQYFGPGTRLLVL.